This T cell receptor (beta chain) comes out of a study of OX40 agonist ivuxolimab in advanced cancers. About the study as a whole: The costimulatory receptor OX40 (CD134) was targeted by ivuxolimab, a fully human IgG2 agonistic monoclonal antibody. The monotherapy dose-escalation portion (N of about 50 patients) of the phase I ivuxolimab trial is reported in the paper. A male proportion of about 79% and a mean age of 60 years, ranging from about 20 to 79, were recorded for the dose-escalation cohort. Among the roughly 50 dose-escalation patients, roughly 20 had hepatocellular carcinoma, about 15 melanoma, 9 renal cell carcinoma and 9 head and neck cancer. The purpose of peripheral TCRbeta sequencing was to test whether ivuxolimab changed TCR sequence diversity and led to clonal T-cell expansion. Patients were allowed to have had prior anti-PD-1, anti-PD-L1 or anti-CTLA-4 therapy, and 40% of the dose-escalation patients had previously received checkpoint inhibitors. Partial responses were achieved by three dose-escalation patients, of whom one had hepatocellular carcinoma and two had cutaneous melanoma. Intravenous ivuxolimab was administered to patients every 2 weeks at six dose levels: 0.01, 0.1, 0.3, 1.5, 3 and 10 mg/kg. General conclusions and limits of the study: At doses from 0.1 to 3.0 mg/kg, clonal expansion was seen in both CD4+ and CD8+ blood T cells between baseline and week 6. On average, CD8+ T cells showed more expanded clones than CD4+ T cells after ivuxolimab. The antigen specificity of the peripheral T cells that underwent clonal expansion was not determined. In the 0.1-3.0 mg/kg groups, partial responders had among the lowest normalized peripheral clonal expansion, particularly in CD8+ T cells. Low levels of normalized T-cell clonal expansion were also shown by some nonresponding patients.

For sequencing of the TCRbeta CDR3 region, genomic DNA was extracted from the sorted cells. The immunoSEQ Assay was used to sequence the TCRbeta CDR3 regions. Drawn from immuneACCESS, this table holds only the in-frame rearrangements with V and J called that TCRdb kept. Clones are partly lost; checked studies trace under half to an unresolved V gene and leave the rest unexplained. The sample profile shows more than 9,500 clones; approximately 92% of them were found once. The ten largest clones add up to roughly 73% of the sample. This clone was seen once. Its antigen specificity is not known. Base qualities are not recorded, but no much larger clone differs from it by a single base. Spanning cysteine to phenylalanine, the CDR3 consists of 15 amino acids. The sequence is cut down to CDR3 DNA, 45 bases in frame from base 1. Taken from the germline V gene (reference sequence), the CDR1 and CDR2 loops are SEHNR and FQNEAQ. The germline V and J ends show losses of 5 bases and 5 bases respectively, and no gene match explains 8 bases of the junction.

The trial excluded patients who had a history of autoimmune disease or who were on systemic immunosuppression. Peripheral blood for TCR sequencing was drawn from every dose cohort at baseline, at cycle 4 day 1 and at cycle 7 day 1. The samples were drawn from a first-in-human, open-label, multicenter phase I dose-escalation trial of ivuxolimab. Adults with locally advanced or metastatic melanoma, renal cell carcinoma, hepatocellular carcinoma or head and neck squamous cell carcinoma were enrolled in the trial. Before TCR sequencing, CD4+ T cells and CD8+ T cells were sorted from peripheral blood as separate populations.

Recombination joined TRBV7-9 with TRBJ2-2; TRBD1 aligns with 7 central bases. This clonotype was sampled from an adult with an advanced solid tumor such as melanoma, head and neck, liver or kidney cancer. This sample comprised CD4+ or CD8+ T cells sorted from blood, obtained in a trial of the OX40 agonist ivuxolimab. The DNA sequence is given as TGTGCCAGCAGCAGGCGGACAGGCGGGACCGGGGAGCTGTTTTTT. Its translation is CASSRRTGGTGELFF.